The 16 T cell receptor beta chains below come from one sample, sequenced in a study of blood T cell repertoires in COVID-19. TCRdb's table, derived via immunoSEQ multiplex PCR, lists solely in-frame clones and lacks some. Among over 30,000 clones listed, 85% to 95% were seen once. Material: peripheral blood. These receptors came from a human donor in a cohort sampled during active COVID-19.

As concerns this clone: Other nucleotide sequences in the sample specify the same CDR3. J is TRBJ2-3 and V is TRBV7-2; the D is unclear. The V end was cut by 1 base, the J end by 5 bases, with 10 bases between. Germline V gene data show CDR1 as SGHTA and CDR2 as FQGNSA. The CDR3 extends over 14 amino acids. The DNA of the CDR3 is TGTGCCAGCAGCTTAGGTACTGGCGGAGATACGCAGTATTTT. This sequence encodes CASSLGTGGDTQYF.

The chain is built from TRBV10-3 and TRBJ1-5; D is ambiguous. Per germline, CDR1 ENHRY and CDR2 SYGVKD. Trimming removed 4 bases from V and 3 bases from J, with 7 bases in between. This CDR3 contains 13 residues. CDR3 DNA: TGTGCCATCAGTGCTCAGTCCAATCAGCCCCAGCATTTT. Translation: CAISAQSNQPQHF.

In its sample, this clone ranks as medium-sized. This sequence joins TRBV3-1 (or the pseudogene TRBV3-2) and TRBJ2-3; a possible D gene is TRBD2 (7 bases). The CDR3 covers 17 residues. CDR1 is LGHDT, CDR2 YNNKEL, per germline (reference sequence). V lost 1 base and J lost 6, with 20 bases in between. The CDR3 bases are TGTGCCAGCAGCCAAGGATGGGAGGGGGTCCCTAGTGATACGCAGTATTTT. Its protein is CASSQGWEGVPSDTQYF.

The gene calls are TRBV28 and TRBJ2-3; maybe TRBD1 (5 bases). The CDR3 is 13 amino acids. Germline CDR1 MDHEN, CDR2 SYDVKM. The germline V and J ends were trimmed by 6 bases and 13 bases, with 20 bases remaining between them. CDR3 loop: CASSKISRVWEYF. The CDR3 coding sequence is TGTGCCAGCAGCAAAATATCCAGGGTTTGGGAGTATTTT.

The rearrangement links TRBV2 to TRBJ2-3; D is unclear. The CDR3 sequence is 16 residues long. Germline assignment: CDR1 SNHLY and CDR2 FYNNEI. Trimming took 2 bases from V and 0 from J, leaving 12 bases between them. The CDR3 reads CASSESGLRSTDTQYF. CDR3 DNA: TGTGCCAGCAGTGAATCTGGGCTTCGAAGCACAGATACGCAGTATTTT.

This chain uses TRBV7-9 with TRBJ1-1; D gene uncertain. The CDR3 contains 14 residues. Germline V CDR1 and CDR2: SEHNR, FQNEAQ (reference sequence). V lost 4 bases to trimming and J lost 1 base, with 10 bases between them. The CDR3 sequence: CASSSGRSNTEAFF. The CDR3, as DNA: TGTGCCAGCAGCTCCGGCAGGTCGAACACTGAAGCTTTCTTT.

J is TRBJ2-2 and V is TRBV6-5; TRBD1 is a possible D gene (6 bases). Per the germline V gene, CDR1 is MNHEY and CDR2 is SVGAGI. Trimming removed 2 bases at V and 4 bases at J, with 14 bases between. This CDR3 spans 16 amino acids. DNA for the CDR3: TGTGCCAGCAGTTACCGTCCAGGGGCGGTCACCGGGGAGCTGTTTTTT. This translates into CASSYRPGAVTGELFF.

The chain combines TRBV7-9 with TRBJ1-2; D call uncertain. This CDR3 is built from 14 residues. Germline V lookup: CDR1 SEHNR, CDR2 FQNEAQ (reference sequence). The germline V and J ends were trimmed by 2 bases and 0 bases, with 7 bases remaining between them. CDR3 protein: CASSLFQSNYGYTF. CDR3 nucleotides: TGTGCCAGCAGCTTATTTCAGTCTAACTATGGCTACACCTTC. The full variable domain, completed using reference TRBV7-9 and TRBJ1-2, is DTGVSQNPRHKITKRGQNVTFRCDPISEHNRLYWYRQTLGQGPEFLTYFQNEAQLEKSRLLSDRFSAERPKGSFSTLEIQRTEQGDSAMYLCASSLFQSNYGYTFGSGTRLTVV.

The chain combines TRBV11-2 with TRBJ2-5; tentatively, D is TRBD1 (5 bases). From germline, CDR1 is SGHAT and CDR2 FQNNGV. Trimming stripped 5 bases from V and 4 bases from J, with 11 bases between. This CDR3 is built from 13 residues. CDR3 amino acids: CASSRPGLETQYF. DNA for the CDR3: TGTGCCAGCAGCCGTCCAGGGTTAGAGACCCAGTACTTC.

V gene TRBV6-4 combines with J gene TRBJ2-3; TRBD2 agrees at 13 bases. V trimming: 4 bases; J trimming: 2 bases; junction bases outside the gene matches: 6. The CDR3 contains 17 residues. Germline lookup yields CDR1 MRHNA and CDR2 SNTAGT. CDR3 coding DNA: TGTGCCAGCAGTGGGACTAGCGGGAGTGGAGTCACAGATACGCAGTATTTT. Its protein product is CASSGTSGSGVTDTQYF.

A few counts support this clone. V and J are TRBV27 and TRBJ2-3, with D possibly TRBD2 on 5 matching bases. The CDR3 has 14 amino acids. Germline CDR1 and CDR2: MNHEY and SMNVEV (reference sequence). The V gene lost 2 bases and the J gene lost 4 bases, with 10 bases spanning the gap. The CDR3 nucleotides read TGTGCCAGCAGTTTACGCTCGGGGTCAGATACGCAGTATTTT. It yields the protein CASSLRSGSDTQYF.

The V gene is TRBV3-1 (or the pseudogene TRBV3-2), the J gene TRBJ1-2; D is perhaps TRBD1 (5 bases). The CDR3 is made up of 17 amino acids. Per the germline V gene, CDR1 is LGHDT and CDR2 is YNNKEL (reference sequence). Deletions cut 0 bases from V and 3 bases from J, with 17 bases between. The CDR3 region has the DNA TGTGCCAGCAGCCAAGATTTAGGGCAGGGAGGTGACTATGGCTACACCTTC. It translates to CASSQDLGQGGDYGYTF.

In DNA form, the CDR3 reads TGTGCCAGCAGCTTAGTAACAGGGTCGCGCGGGGAGCTGTTTTTT. Amino acids: CASSLVTGSRGELFF. The chain combines TRBV11-2 with TRBJ2-2, with D tentatively TRBD1 (6 bases). From germline, CDR1 is SGHAT and CDR2 FQNNGV. The V end was cut by 1 base, the J end by 7 bases, with 13 bases between. CDR3 length: 15 residues.

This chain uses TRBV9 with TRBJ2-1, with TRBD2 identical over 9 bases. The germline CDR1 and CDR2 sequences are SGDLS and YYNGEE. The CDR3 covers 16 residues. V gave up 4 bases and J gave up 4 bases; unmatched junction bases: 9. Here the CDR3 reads CASSPRRLAGYNEQFF. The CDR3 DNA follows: TGTGCCAGCAGCCCCCGCAGGCTAGCGGGATACAATGAGCAGTTCTTC.

CDR3 sequence: CAWSPGQGRYEQYF. In DNA, the CDR3 is TGTGCCTGGAGCCCGGGACAGGGGCGCTACGAGCAGTACTTC. V usage is TRBV30 and J usage is TRBJ2-7, with 10 bases lining up with TRBD1. This CDR3 has 14 residues. V lost 3 bases to trimming and J lost 3 bases; unmatched junction nucleotides: 5. Germline CDR1 and CDR2: GTSNPN and SVGIG (reference sequence).

The CDR3 region is CASRTETRGYEKLFF. The CDR3 coding sequence is TGCGCCAGCAGAACGGAGACCCGGGGGTATGAAAAACTGTTTTTT. V gene TRBV5-1 combines with J gene TRBJ1-4; D may be TRBD1 (5 bases). The V gene's germline CDR1 is SGHRS and CDR2 YFSETQ. This CDR3 contains 15 residues. Deletions cut 5 bases from V and 6 bases from J, with 17 bases between.